This TCR beta chain originates from a study of T cell responses to AZD1222 COVID-19 vaccine. For this clone: Other nucleotide sequences in the sample specify the same CDR3.

This CDR3 is 11 amino acids long. From germline, CDR1 is MNHEY and CDR2 SMNVEV (reference sequence). The V and J ends lost 10 bases and 4 bases respectively, with 10 bases between them. Sequencing used immunoSEQ multiplex PCR; TCRdb keeps in-frame clones, though not all of them. The sample contains around 150,000 clones, approximately 84% of which appear only once. V usage is TRBV27 and J usage is TRBJ1-2; D is perhaps TRBD1 (5 bases). Here the sequenced sample was peripheral blood, taken on day 0 of AZD1222 vaccination. The sequence was collected from an adult in good health. DNA for the CDR3: TGTGCCACCGGGGGGGGCTATGGCTACACCTTC. Protein product: CATGGGYGYTF.